This T cell receptor beta chain is from a study of long-term antiretroviral therapy in people with HIV. Samples were assayed with immunoSEQ v3.0 at survey level. The data were produced by immunoSEQ multiplex PCR, yet TCRdb's version contains in-frame clones alone and is incomplete. The sample records about 20,000 clones, about 74% being singletons. The J segment lost 7 bases and the V segment lost 4 bases, leaving 11 bases of the junction unmatched. The CDR3 has 14 amino acids. The germline V gene has CDR1 SGHRS and CDR2 YFSETQ. Before DNA extraction, roughly 1-11 million cryopreserved PBMC were held in the samples.

The gene calls are TRBV5-1 and TRBJ2-7; 7 nucleotides line up with TRBD1. This clonotype was sampled from a man aged 18 to 30 with HIV. The starting material was unsorted PBMCs, obtained 0.5 years before starting antiretroviral therapy. The CDR3: CASSHPTGPKEQYF. Written as DNA, the CDR3 is TGCGCCAGCAGCCATCCGACAGGGCCTAAGGAGCAGTACTTC.